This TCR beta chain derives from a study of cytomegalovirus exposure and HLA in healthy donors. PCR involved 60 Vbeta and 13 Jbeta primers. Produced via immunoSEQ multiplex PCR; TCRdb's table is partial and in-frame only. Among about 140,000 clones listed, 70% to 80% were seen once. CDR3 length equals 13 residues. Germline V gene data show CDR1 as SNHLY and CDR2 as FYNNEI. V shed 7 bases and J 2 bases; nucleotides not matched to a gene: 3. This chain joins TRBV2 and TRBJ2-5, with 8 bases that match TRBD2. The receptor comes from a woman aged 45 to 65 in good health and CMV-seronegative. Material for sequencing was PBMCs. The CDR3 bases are TGTGCCAGCAACCGGGGGGGGCAAGAGACCCAGTACTTC. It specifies CASNRGGQETQYF.